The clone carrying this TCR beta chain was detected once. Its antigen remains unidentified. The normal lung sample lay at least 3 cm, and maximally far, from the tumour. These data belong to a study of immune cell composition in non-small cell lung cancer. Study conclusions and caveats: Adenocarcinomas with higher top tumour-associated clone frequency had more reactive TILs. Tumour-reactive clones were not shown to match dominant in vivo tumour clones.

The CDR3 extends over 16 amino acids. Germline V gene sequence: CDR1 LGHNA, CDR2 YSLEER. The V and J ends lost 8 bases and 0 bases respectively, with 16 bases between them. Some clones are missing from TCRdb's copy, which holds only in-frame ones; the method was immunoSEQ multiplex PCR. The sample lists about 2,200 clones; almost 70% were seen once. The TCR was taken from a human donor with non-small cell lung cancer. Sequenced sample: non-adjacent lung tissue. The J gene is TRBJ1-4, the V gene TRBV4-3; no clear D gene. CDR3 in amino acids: CASAVLGGTTNEKLFF. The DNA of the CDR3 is TGCGCCAGCGCGGTATTGGGTGGAACAACTAATGAAAAACTGTTTTTT.